The present T cell receptor beta chain was sequenced within a study of cytotoxic CD8 clonotypes in ibrutinib-treated CLL. The V and J ends lost 3 bases and 2 bases respectively, with 12 bases between them. This CDR3 spans 15 amino acids. The germline V gene has CDR1 SEHNR and CDR2 FQNEAQ (reference sequence). Sequencing used immunoSEQ multiplex PCR; TCRdb keeps in-frame clones, though not all of them. Of some 300,000 clones in the sample, roughly 85% were seen once. The material was PBMCs, obtained before ibrutinib treatment. The sequence came from a human donor with chronic lymphocytic leukemia. The chain has TRBV7-9 and TRBJ2-3; TRBD2 might be the D (5 bases). CDR3 nucleotide sequence: TGTGCCAGCAGCTTGAGCGGCTTGACCACAGATACGCAGTATTTT. Translated: CASSLSGLTTDTQYF.